The present T cell receptor beta chain was sequenced within a study of T cells expressing NK-cell markers. TCRdb reprocessed the 5' RACE reads and reports one entry per CDR3 protein, with no DNA. Recorded for this sample: roughly 110,000 distinct CDR3 sequences. Study results and limitations: Of CD8+ T cells, 1.0-7.0% belonged to dominant NKG2C+ clonotypes in five or six donors. Clones of NKG2C+ T cells that had expanded were of unclear HCMV specificity.

In regard to this clonotype: The antigen is unknown.

This receptor was obtained from a woman between 18 and 70 years old in good health. The specimen sequenced was blood T cells: a sorted CD56 or NKG2C T cell subset, CD4+ or CD8+ T cells, or bulk PBMC T cells (not recorded which).

The CDR3: CAIITVGPVEQFF. The chain has TRBV5-4 and TRBJ2-1; TCRdb gives TRBD2 as the D gene, but with no DNA this cannot be confirmed. CDR3 length: 13 residues. Per germline, CDR1 SGHNT and CDR2 YYREEE (reference sequence).